The entry below describes one TCR beta chain. The data stem from a study of blood T cell repertoires in COVID-19. Overall study context: Both acute and convalescent COVID-19 samples were obtained from the United States, Italy and Spain. In each case, the material was cDNA or gDNA derived from T cells, B-cell-depleted T cells, or PBMCs.

V dropped 3 bases and J dropped 2 bases, with 9 bases sitting between them. This CDR3 is 14 amino acids long. Germline values: CDR1 LNHDA, CDR2 SQIVND (reference sequence). Original methodology: Estimated nucleated cell counts came from reference gene primer amplification. Some clones are missing from TCRdb's copy, which holds only in-frame ones; the method was immunoSEQ multiplex PCR. D and trimming come from the DNA, and the V and J calls and clone size come from that table. The data show 120,000 or so clones, around 87% seen once. The receptor comes from a woman aged 55-75 years with acute or convalescent COVID-19. Sequencing input: peripheral blood. The V call is TRBV19, the J call TRBJ2-3; the D gene is possibly TRBD2 (5 bases). The CDR3 nucleotides are TGTGCCAGTAGTATCGCGGGTATCACAGATACGCAGTATTTT. The encoded protein is CASSIAGITDTQYF.